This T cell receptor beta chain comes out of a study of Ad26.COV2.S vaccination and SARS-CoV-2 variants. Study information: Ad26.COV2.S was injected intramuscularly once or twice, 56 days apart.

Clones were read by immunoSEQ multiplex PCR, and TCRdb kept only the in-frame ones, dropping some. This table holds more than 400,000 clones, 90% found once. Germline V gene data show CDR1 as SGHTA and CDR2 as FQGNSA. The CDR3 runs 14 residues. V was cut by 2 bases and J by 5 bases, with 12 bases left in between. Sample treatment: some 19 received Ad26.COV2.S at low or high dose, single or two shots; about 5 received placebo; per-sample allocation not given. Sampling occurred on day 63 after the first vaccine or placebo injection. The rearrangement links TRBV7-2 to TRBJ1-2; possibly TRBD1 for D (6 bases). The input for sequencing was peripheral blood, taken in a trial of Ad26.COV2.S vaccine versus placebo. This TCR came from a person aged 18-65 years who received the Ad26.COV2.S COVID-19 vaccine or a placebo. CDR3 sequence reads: CASSLLNRDYGYTF. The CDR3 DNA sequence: TGTGCCAGCAGCTTACTAAACAGGGATTATGGCTACACCTTC.